This T cell receptor beta chain was obtained from a study of Ad26.COV2.S vaccination and SARS-CoV-2 variants. As to treatment: around 19 received Ad26.COV2.S at low or high dose, single or two shots; roughly five received placebo; per-sample allocation not given. Following the first vaccine or placebo injection, samples were taken on day 63. This CDR3 has 15 amino acids. After removal of 5 bases from V and 5 bases from J, the junction contained 7 bases not matched to a gene. Germline CDR1 and CDR2: SGHAT and FQDESV (reference sequence). Assay used: immunoSEQ multiplex PCR; TCRdb lists only in-frame clones, some missing. There are about 400,000 clones in the sample; 89% occur only once, and under 2% lies in the top ten.

The chain recombines TRBV11-1 with TRBJ2-5, with 11 bases fitting TRBD2. This specimen consisted of peripheral blood, obtained in a trial of Ad26.COV2.S vaccine versus placebo. The source of this sequence is a person between 18 and 60 years old who received the Ad26.COV2.S COVID-19 vaccine or a placebo. The CDR3 nucleotides are TGTGCCAGCAGCCCTAGCGGGAGGACGGGGGAGACCCAGTACTTC. As protein: CASSPSGRTGETQYF.